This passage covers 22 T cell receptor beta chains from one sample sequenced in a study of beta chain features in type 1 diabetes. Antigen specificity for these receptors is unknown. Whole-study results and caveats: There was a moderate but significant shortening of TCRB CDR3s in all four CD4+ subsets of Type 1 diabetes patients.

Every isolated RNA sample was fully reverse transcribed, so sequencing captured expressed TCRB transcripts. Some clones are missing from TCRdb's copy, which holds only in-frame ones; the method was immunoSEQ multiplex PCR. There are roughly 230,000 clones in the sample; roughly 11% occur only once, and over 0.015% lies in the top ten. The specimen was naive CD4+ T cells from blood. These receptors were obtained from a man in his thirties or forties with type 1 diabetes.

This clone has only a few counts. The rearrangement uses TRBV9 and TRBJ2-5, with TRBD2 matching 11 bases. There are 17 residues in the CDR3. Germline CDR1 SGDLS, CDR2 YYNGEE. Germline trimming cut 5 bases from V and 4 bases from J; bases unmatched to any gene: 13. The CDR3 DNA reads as TGTGCCAGCAGTTTAGGGTCCGTAGCGGGGGGGCTAGAGACCCAGTACTTC. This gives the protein CASSLGSVAGGLETQYF.

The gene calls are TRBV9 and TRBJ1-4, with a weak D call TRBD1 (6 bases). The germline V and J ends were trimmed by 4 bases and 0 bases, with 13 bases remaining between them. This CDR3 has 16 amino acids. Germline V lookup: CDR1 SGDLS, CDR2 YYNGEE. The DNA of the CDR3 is TGTGCCAGCAGCCGCGGACAGCACCCAACTAATGAAAAACTGTTTTTT. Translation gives CASSRGQHPTNEKLFF.

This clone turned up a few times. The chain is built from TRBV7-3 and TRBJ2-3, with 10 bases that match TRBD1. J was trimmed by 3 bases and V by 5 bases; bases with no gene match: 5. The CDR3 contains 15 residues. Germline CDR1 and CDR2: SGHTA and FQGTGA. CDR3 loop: CASSPMGQGTDTQYF. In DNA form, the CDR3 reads TGTGCCAGCAGCCCAATGGGACAGGGGACAGATACGCAGTATTTT.

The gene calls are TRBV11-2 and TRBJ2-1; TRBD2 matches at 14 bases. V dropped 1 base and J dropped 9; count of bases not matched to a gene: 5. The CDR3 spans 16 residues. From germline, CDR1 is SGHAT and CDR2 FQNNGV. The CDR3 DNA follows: TGTGCCAGCAGCTTAGTGCAGACTAGCGGGGGGGCTGAGCAGTTCTTC. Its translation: CASSLVQTSGGAEQFF.

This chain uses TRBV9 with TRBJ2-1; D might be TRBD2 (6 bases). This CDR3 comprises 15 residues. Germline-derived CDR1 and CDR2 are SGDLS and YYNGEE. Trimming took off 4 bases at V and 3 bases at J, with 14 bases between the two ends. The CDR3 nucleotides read TGTGCCAGCAGCCCAACGGGACTCATCTACAATGAGCAGTTCTTC. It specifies CASSPTGLIYNEQFF.

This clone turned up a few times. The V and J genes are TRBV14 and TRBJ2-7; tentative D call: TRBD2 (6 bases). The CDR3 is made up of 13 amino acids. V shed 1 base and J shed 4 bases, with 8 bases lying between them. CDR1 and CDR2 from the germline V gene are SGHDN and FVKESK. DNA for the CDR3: TGTGCCAGCAGCCAAGGGGCGGGATACGAGCAGTACTTC. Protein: CASSQGAGYEQYF.

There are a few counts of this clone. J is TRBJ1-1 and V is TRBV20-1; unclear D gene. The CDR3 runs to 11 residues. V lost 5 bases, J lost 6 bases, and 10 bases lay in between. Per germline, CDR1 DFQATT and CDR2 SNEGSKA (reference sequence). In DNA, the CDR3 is TGCAGTGCTGATGGAGACTCTGAAGCTTTCTTT. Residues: CSADGDSEAFF.

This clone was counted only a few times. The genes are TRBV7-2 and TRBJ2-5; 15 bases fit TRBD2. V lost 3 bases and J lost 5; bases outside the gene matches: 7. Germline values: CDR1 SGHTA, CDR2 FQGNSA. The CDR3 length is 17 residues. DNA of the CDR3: TGTGCCAGCAGCTTCGGACTAGCGGGGGGGAGTTTCGAGACCCAGTACTTC. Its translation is CASSFGLAGGSFETQYF.

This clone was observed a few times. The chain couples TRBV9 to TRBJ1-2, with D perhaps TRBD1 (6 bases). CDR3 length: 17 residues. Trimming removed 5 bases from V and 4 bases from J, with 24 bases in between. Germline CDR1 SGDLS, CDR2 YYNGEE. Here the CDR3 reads CASSAPAGTSKLYGYTF. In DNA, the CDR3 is TGTGCCAGCAGTGCTCCAGCCGGGACATCAAAACTCTATGGCTACACCTTC.

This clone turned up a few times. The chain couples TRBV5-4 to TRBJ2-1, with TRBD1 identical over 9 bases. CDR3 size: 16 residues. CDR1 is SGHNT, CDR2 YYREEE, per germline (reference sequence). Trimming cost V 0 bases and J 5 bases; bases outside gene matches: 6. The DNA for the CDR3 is TGTGCCAGCAGCTTGGTCGGGACAGGGTATGACAATGAGCAGTTCTTC. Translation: CASSLVGTGYDNEQFF.

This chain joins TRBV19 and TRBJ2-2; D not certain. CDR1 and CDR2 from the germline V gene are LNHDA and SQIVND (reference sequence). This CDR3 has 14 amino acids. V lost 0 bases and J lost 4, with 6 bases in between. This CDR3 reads CASSIEPVTGELFF. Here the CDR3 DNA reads TGTGCCAGTAGTATAGAACCAGTCACCGGGGAGCTGTTTTTT.

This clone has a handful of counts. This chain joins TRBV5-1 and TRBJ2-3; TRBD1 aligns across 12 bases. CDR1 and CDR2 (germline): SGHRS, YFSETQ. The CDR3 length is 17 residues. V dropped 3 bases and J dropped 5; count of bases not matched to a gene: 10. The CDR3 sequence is CASSSTGTGGFQDTQYF. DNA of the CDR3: TGCGCCAGCAGCTCCACCGGGACAGGGGGCTTTCAAGATACGCAGTATTTT.

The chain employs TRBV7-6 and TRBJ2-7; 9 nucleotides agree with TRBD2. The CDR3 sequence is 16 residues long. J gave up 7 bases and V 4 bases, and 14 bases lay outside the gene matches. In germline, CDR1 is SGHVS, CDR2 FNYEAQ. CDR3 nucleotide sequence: TGTGCCAGCAGCTCCGGCGAGGTAGCGGGAGCGGTGGAGCAGTACTTC. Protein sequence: CASSSGEVAGAVEQYF. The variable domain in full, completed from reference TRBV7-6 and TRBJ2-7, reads GAGVSQSPRYKVTKRGQDVALRCDPISGHVSLYWYRQALGQGPEFLTYFNYEAQQDKSGLPNDRFSAERPEGSISTLTIQRTEQRDSAMYRCASSSGEVAGAVEQYFGPGTRLTVT.

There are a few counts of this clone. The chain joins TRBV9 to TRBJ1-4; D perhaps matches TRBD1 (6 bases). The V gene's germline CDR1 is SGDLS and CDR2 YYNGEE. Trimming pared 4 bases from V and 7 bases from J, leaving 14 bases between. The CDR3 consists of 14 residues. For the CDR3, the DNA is TGTGCCAGCAGCCCACAGGGAAGTGGTGAAAAACTGTTTTTT. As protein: CASSPQGSGEKLFF.

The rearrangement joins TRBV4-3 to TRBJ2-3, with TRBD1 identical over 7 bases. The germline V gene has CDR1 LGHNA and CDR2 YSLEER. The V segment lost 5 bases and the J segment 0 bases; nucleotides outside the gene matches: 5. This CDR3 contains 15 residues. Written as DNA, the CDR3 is TGCGCCAGCAGCTTACAGGGGTCTAGCACAGATACGCAGTATTTT. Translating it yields CASSLQGSSTDTQYF.

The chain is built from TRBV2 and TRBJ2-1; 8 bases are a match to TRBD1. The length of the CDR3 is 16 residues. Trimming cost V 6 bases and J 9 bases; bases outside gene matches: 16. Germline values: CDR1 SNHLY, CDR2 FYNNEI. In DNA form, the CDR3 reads TGTGCCAGCAGCGAAACACGACAGGGGCGCAGGGGTGAGCAGTTCTTC. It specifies CASSETRQGRRGEQFF.

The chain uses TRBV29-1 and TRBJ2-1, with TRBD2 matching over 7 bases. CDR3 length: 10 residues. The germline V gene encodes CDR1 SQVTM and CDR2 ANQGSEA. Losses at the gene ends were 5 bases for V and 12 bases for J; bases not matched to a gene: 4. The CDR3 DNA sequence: TGCAGCGTTCTGTGGGGGGGGCAGTTCTTC. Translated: CSVLWGGQFF.

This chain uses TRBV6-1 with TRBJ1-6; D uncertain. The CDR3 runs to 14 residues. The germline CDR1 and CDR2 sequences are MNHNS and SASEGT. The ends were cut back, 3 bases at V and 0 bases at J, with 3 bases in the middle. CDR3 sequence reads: CASSDFSYNSPLHF. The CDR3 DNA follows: TGTGCCAGCAGTGACTTCTCCTATAATTCACCCCTCCACTTT.

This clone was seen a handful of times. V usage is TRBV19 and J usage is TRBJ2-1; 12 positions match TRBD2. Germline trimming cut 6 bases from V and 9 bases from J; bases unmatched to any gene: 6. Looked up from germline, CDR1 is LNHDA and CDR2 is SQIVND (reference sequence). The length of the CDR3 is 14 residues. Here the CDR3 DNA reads TGTGCCAGTAGCCTACTAGCGGGGGGTACTGAGCAGTTCTTC. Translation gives CASSLLAGGTEQFF.

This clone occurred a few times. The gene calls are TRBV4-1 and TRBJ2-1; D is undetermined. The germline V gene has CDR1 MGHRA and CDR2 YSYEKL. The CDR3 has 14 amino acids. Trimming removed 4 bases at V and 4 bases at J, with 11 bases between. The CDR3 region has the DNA TGCGCCAGCAGCCCCCGTGGAGATTACAATGAGCAGTTCTTC. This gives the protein CASSPRGDYNEQFF.

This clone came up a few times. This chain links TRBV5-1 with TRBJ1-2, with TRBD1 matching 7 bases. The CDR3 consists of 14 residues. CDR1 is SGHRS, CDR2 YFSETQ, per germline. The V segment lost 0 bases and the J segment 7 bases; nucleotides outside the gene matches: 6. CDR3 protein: CASSLGQGERGYTF. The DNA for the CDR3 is TGCGCCAGCAGCTTGGGGCAGGGGGAGCGTGGCTACACCTTC.

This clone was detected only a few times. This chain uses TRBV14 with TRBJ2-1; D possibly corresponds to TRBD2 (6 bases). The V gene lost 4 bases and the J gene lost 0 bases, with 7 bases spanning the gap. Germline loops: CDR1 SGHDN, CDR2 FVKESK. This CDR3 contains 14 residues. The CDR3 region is CASSPGGSYNEQFF. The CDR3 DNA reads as TGTGCCAGCAGCCCCGGGGGCTCCTACAATGAGCAGTTCTTC.